This T cell receptor (beta chain) was recorded in a study of CD39 and CD103 CD8 tumor-infiltrating T cells. Study as a whole: Repertoire comparisons were shown for four patients, including a melanoma patient.

General study findings and limits: DN TIL clonotypes largely overlapped peripheral memory CD8 repertoires, unlike DP.

A note on this clone: Its target is unknown.

Each sorted subset gave about 9,500 to 110,000 cells for genomic DNA. Using immunoSEQ multiplex PCR, the repertoire was profiled, and TCRdb retains in-frame clones only, with some absent. The table has about 15,000 clones, 80% to 95% seen once; the top ten hold about 4.5%. For tumor-infiltrating lymphocytes, EpCAM beads were added to negative-selection T-cell enrichment of thawed cells. In germline, CDR1 is SNHLY, CDR2 FYNNEI. Trimming took 2 bases from V and 7 from J, leaving 12 bases between them. The CDR3 length is 13 residues. V and J are TRBV2 and TRBJ2-7; no clear D. The clonotype originates from a human donor with head and neck squamous cell carcinoma. Sample: CD8+ T cells sorted from blood. Subset noted: total memory CD8 T cells (CD45RA-CCR7+/-) from blood or uninvolved lymph node. CDR3 bases: TGTGCCAGCAGTGAAACGGGCCCTGGGGAGCAGTACTTC. It codes for CASSETGPGEQYF.